The sequence of this T cell receptor beta chain was determined in a study of blood T cells in healthy people across ages. Researchers collected approximately 9.9 milliliters of peripheral blood from every single donor. Sample-barcoded 5' priming and a J-beta primer mix drove a second PCR of roughly 6 to 12 cycles. Every sample gave at least 2.5 million paired-end reads containing CDR3. TCRdb re-called the 5' RACE reads through MiXCR, storing one row per CDR3 protein. This sample has hundreds of thousands of distinct CDR3 sequences, with roughly 40% found just once. The length of the CDR3 is 16 residues. Trimming cost V 6 bases and J 7 bases; bases outside gene matches: 15.

The sequence came from a young man in good health. The rearrangement links TRBV12-3 or TRBV12-4 to TRBJ2-7; 10 nucleotides align to TRBD2. Material: blood. The CDR3 is CASSRGSSGGLNEQYF. The DNA for the CDR3 is TGTGCCAGCAGCAGGGGGTCTAGCGGGGGACTCAATGAGCAGTACTTC.